Listed below are T cell receptor beta chains from one sample, sequenced in a study of OX40 agonist ivuxolimab in advanced cancers. The table came from immunoSEQ multiplex PCR; TCRdb's copy has only in-frame clones and leaves some out. The sample carries fewer than 80,000 clones, approximately 90% recorded once. Source: CD4+ or CD8+ T cells sorted from blood, taken in a trial of the OX40 agonist ivuxolimab. These receptor sequences come from an adult with an advanced solid tumor such as melanoma, head and neck, liver or kidney cancer. CDR3s include the opening cysteine and the closing phenylalanine or tryptophan.

j_call v_call cdr3_aa
TRBJ2-3 TRBV5-5 CASTSGPTRVYF
TRBJ2-7 TRBV27 CASRLGGGTYEQYF
TRBJ2-5 TRBV18 CASSPQPEMYF
TRBJ2-1 TRBV2 CASREGGTSGRYEQFF
TRBJ2-7 TRBV18 CASSPRGGSAVYEQYF
TRBJ2-3 TRBV7-6 CASSLSSVSTDTQYF
TRBJ2-2 TRBV11-2 CASSSSRTNTGELFF
TRBJ1-2 TRBV7-9 CASSRTVGYTF
TRBJ2-1 TRBV28 CASTGNYNEQFF
TRBJ2-2 TRBV5-1 CASSEAGNTGELFF
TRBJ1-2 TRBV2 CASRTGQGYGYTF
TRBJ2-7 TRBV18 CASSSGSGSSYEQYF
TRBJ1-1 TRBV28 CASRSRGDTEAFF
TRBJ2-7 TRBV19 CASSSPGTLLGEQYF
TRBJ1-2 TRBV6-8 CASSDQTGTGYTF
TRBJ1-4 TRBV27 CASSSTWDLRQEKLFF
TRBJ1-2 TRBV16 CASSQLQGRTNYGYTF
TRBJ2-7 TRBV18 CASSPTGDTWYEQYF
TRBJ2-5 TRBV28 CASSYQGGTRETQYF
TRBJ1-3 TRBV27 CASSFRRSGNTIYF
TRBJ2-5 TRBV5-1 CASSAGSQETQYF
TRBJ2-7 TRBV13 CASSLTGTYEQYF
TRBJ1-6 TRBV15 CATSRERRHNSPLHF